The clone carrying this T cell receptor (beta chain) was found many times. The source material, RNA transcripts, was used to amplify TCR beta CDR3 regions. Carried out on the TCR CDR3, a first-round RT-PCR used the HTBI primer set. Using its own MiXCR run on the multiplex PCR reads, TCRdb lists one record per CDR3 protein. This table has under 350,000 distinct CDR3 sequences, about 25% appearing once. The sample comes from a study of T cells in Graves' hyperthyroidism and ophthalmopathy. The CDR3 sequence is 13 residues long. Trimming removed 2 bases from V and 5 bases from J, with 6 bases in between. Germline lookup yields CDR1 MNHEY and CDR2 SVGAGI. Diagnostic decisions used clinical symptoms, serum thyroxine and TRAb, thyroid ultrasound and orbital computed tomography. Before ophthalmopathy appeared, progressors gave blood at initial hyperthyroidism diagnosis. PBMCs came from 8.5 to 10 ml fresh peripheral blood.

This TCR was recovered from a middle-aged man with Graves' hyperthyroidism that later progressed to Graves' ophthalmopathy. The sequenced material came from blood. The chain couples TRBV6-5 to TRBJ2-2; the D gene could be TRBD1 or TRBD2 (5 bases each). The CDR3 DNA reads as TGTGCCAGCAGTTACGAGGGGACCGGGGAGCTGTTTTTT. Its protein product is CASSYEGTGELFF.